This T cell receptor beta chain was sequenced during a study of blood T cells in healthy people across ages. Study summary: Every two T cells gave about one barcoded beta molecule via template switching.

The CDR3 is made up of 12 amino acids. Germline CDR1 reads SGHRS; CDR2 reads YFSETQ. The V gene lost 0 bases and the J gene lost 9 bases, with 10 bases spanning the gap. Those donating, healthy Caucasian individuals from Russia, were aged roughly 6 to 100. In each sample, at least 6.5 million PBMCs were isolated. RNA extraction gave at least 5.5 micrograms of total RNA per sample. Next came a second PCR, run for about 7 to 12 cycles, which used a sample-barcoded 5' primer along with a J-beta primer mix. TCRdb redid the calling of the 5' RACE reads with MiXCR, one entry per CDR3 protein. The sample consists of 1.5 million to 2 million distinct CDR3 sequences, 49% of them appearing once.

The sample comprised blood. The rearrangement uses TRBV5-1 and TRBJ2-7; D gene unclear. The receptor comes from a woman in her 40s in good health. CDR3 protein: CASSLGQLPQYF. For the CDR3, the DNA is TGCGCCAGCAGCTTGGGGCAACTACCGCAGTACTTC.